The 26 T cell receptor beta chains below were found in one sample sequenced in a study of cytomegalovirus exposure and HLA in healthy donors. Primers for the PCR totalled 60 Vbeta and 13 Jbeta. The data were produced by immunoSEQ multiplex PCR, yet TCRdb's version contains in-frame clones alone and is incomplete. The data show over 50,000 clones, 75% to 85% seen once. The sequenced sample consisted of PBMCs. Receptors were obtained from a man aged 50 or older in good health and CMV-seropositive.

Comment on this clone: Other nucleotide sequences in the sample specify the same CDR3. V gene TRBV11-3 combines with J gene TRBJ2-2; TRBD2 might be the D (5 bases). Germline assignment: CDR1 SGHNT and CDR2 YENEEA. Trimming took 3 bases from V and 7 from J, leaving 12 bases between them. This CDR3 is built from 14 residues. The CDR3 reads CASSLASRGGELFF. CDR3 in DNA: TGTGCCAGCAGCTTGGCCTCCCGGGGCGGGGAGCTGTTTTTT.

This sequence joins TRBV5-3 and TRBJ2-3, with D possibly matching TRBD2 (7 bases). TRBV5-3 is an ORF, with its function uncertain. This CDR3 is 16 amino acids long. V was pared by 0 bases and J by 0 bases, with 11 bases between. CDR3 loop: CARSLVGGGSTDTQYF. CDR3 bases: TGTGCCAGAAGCTTGGTAGGGGGGGGGAGCACAGATACGCAGTATTTT.

The V and J genes are TRBV6-1 and TRBJ2-7, with TRBD1 identical over 7 bases. CDR1 is MNHNS, CDR2 SASEGT, per germline. The V gene end was trimmed by 0 bases and the J gene end by 3 bases; junction bases not matched to a gene: 5. CDR3 length equals 15 residues. The CDR3: CASSEATGYSYEQYF. The CDR3 DNA is TGTGCCAGCAGTGAAGCGACAGGGTATAGCTACGAGCAGTACTTC.

V usage is TRBV5-5 and J usage is TRBJ1-2; D remains unclear. CDR1 is SGHKS and CDR2 is YYEKEE in the germline V gene (reference sequence). Trimming removed 4 bases from V and 0 bases from J, with 19 bases in between. The CDR3 covers 17 residues. The chain's CDR3 is CASSPLGGRTTNYGYTF. The CDR3 nucleotides read TGTGCCAGCAGCCCGCTTGGAGGCAGGACTACTAACTATGGCTACACCTTC. Together with reference TRBV5-5 and TRBJ1-2, the CDR3 gives the full variable domain: DAGVTQSPTHLIKTRGQQVTLRCSPISGHKSVSWYQQVLGQGPQFIFQYYEKEERGRGNFPDRFSARQFPNYSSELNVNALLLGDSALYLCASSPLGGRTTNYGYTFGSGTRLTVV.

The chain uses TRBV29-1 and TRBJ2-3; D possibly corresponds to TRBD2 (7 bases). The V end was cut by 0 bases, the J end by 0 bases, with 19 bases between. The germline V gene encodes CDR1 SQVTM and CDR2 ANQGSEA. The CDR3 totals 18 residues. The DNA of the CDR3 is TGCAGCGTTGAAGATTTATATCGGGGGGCTATTAGCACAGATACGCAGTATTTT. This codes for CSVEDLYRGAISTDTQYF.

The rearrangement uses TRBV30 and TRBJ1-2; TRBD1 agrees at 9 bases. This CDR3 region has 13 residues. Germline assignment: CDR1 GTSNPN and CDR2 SVGIG (reference sequence). With 4 bases clipped from V and 6 bases from J, the junction kept 6 bases outside the gene matches. CDR3 sequence: CAWNGDRANGYTF. CDR3 bases: TGTGCCTGGAATGGGGACAGGGCGAATGGCTACACCTTC.

The chain joins TRBV7-3 to TRBJ2-1; 7 bases fit TRBD2. The germline V gene encodes CDR1 SGHTA and CDR2 FQGTGA. This CDR3 contains 15 residues. V was clipped by 7 bases and J by 9 bases; unmatched bases: 15. The CDR3 protein is CASTLQVGRGSEQFF. In DNA, the CDR3 is TGTGCCAGCACCCTACAGGTCGGGCGGGGGAGTGAGCAGTTCTTC.

The gene calls are TRBV5-1 and TRBJ2-5; 7 bases fit TRBD1. Matching the DNA end better, TRBJ2-7 makes the J call doubtful. The CDR3 is made up of 19 amino acids. Looked up from germline, CDR1 is SGHRS and CDR2 is YFSETQ. The CDR3 loop reads CASSFEGGRGRRSSYEQYF. CDR3 in DNA: TGCGCCAGCAGCTTTGAAGGGGGCCGCGGGCGTAGGAGCTCCTACGAGCAGTACTTC.

The chain is built from TRBV5-8 and TRBJ2-4; TRBD1 might be the D (5 bases). Germline CDR1 is SGHTS and CDR2 is YDEGEE. This CDR3 region has 15 residues. The V end lost 9 bases, the J end lost 2 bases, and 18 bases lay between the germline ends. CDR3 bases: TGTGCCACCCCTAGGGGTTCCTCCACCAAAAACATTCAGTACTTC. It codes for CATPRGSSTKNIQYF.

CDR3 coding DNA: TGTGCCAGCAGCTTTACGCGGGCGGGTGACTACACCTTC. Protein: CASSFTRAGDYTF. The chain is built from TRBV5-5 and TRBJ1-2; D is uncertain. Germline-derived CDR1 and CDR2 are SGHKS and YYEKEE (reference sequence). The CDR3 is 13 amino acids. V lost 2 bases, J lost 10 bases, and 15 bases lay in between.

The rearrangement uses TRBV7-2 and TRBJ2-7, with D possibly being TRBD1 (5 bases). V lost 1 base and J 2 bases, leaving 6 bases between the germline ends. The germline gives CDR1 SGHTA, CDR2 FQGNSA. This CDR3 contains 13 residues. In DNA, the CDR3 is TGTGCCAGCAGCTTAGACAGGACCTACGAGCAGTACTTC. It translates to CASSLDRTYEQYF.

The chain is built from TRBV5-8 and TRBJ2-6, with TRBD2 identical over 7 bases. Trimming cost V 2 bases and J 3 bases; bases outside gene matches: 2. The CDR3 is made up of 15 amino acids. Germline loops: CDR1 SGHTS, CDR2 YDEGEE. The CDR3 here is CASSFTGGGANVLTF. CDR3 bases: TGTGCCAGCAGCTTTACGGGAGGTGGGGCCAACGTCCTGACTTTC. Using reference TRBV5-8 and TRBJ2-6 for the parts outside the CDR3, the full variable domain is EAGVTQSPTHLIKTRGQQATLRCSPISGHTSVYWYQQALGLGLQFLLWYDEGEERNRGNFPPRFSGRQFPNYSSELNVNALELEDSALYLCASSFTGGGANVLTFGAGSRLTVL.

The V and J genes are TRBV29-1 and TRBJ1-2; tentative D call: TRBD1 (6 bases). The CDR3 contains 14 residues. V was trimmed by 3 bases and J by 8 bases, leaving 19 bases between them. Germline CDR1 SQVTM, CDR2 ANQGSEA. CDR3 sequence reads: CSVETRGTGFGYTF. CDR3 coding DNA: TGCAGCGTTGAGACCAGGGGAACAGGGTTCGGCTACACCTTC.

With respect to this clone: The identical CDR3 is also encoded by other nucleotide sequences in the sample. The V call is TRBV7-2, the J call TRBJ1-2; TRBD1 is a possible D gene (5 bases). V was pared by 4 bases and J by 11 bases, with 17 bases between. This CDR3 region has 13 residues. Germline-derived CDR1 and CDR2 are SGHTA and FQGNSA. CDR3 DNA: TGTGCCAGCAGCTATGACAGTTCCCTTGGATACACCTTC. Protein sequence: CASSYDSSLGYTF.

The chain is built from TRBV4-3 and TRBJ1-2, with D possibly TRBD1 on 5 matching bases. V was pared by 0 bases and J by 5 bases, with 10 bases between. CDR1 is LGHNA, CDR2 YSLEER, per germline. CDR3 length: 14 amino acids. CDR3 region: CASSQDRVRYGYTF. The CDR3 nucleotides are TGCGCCAGCAGCCAAGACAGGGTACGGTATGGCTACACCTTC.

V gene TRBV6-1 combines with J gene TRBJ2-2, with TRBD2 as a possible D gene (5 bases). V was shortened by 10 bases and J by 3 bases, with 12 bases between the two germline ends. Germline CDR1 reads MNHNS; CDR2 reads SASEGT. This CDR3 comprises 13 residues. The CDR3 here is CATKPADTGELFF. DNA for the CDR3: TGTGCCACCAAGCCAGCGGACACCGGGGAGCTGTTTTTT.

The V gene is TRBV12-5, the J gene TRBJ2-3; 8 bases are shared with TRBD2. Germline V gene data show CDR1 as LGHNT and CDR2 as FRNRAP. The CDR3 has 14 residues. The V gene end was trimmed by 7 bases and the J gene end by 5 bases; junction bases not matched to a gene: 8. The CDR3 protein is CASAQAGAGDTQYF. The CDR3 nucleotides are TGTGCTAGTGCCCAAGCGGGAGCGGGAGATACGCAGTATTTT. The complete variable domain, with remaining parts taken from reference TRBV12-5 and TRBJ2-3, reads DARVTQTPRHKVTEMGQEVTMRCQPILGHNTVFWYRQTMMQGLELLAYFRNRAPLDDSGMPKDRFSAEMPDATLATLKIQPSEPRDSAVYFCASAQAGAGDTQYFGPGTRLTVL.

This clone was observed a single time. The J gene is TRBJ1-2, the V gene TRBV6-5, with 9 bases matching TRBD1. The V segment lost 5 bases and the J segment 7 bases; nucleotides outside the gene matches: 2. The CDR3 is made up of 12 amino acids. Germline-derived CDR1 and CDR2 are MNHEY and SVGAGI. The CDR3: CASSGQGLGYTF. In DNA form, the CDR3 reads TGTGCCAGCAGTGGACAGGGGCTTGGCTACACCTTC.

The J gene is TRBJ1-2, the V gene TRBV10-3; no clear D gene. This CDR3 comprises 13 residues. Germline CDR1 ENHRY, CDR2 SYGVKD. Trimming took 6 bases from V and 2 from J, leaving 10 bases between them. For the CDR3, the DNA is TGTGCCATCAGCCGAACTACCAACTATGGCTACACCTTC. Amino acid sequence: CAISRTTNYGYTF.

This chain links TRBV10-3 with TRBJ2-3; 16 bases match TRBD2. The CDR3 length is 17 residues. Losses at the gene ends were 2 bases for V and 4 bases for J; bases not matched to a gene: 3. Germline CDR1 is ENHRY and CDR2 is SYGVKD. The CDR3 sequence is CAISEPGLAGGPDTQYF. The CDR3 DNA is TGTGCCATCAGTGAGCCGGGACTAGCGGGAGGGCCAGATACGCAGTATTTT.

This clone was found a few times. Additional DNA sequences in this sample encode the identical CDR3. V usage is TRBV18 and J usage is TRBJ2-7; the match to TRBD1 covers 8 bases. The germline V gene has CDR1 KGHSH and CDR2 LQKENI. This CDR3 is 14 amino acids long. J lost 0 bases, V lost 2 bases, and 0 bases had no gene match. DNA for the CDR3: TGTGCCAGCTCACCAGGGACAGGCTCCTACGAGCAGTACTTC. It yields the protein CASSPGTGSYEQYF.

The gene calls are TRBV9 and TRBJ2-3; 7 bases are a match to TRBD1. Germline CDR1 is SGDLS and CDR2 is YYNGEE. There are 13 residues in the CDR3. V was pared by 5 bases and J by 1 base, with 1 base of the junction left unmatched. As DNA, the CDR3 is TGTGCCAGCAGAGGACAGGGCACAGATACGCAGTATTTT. This codes for CASRGQGTDTQYF.

Here the CDR3 reads CASSLATIHEQFF. CDR3 nucleotide sequence: TGTGCCAGCAGCTTGGCTACTATCCATGAGCAGTTCTTC. This sequence joins TRBV5-5 and TRBJ2-1, with D unresolved. This CDR3 has 13 amino acids. Germline V gives CDR1 SGHKS, CDR2 YYEKEE (reference sequence). The V and J ends lost 0 bases and 8 bases respectively, with 9 bases between them.

This clone has only a few counts. The chain couples TRBV6-6 to TRBJ2-5, with TRBD1 matching over 7 bases. Germline V gene lookup returns CDR1 MNHNY and CDR2 SVGAGI (reference sequence). This CDR3 contains 16 residues. The V segment lost 5 bases and the J segment 2 bases; nucleotides outside the gene matches: 11. The CDR3, as DNA: TGTGCCAGCAGTCGACAGGGTCCCCCGTTTCAAGAGACCCAGTACTTC. Amino acids: CASSRQGPPFQETQYF.

The chain joins TRBV19 to TRBJ2-7, with D tentatively TRBD2 (6 bases). CDR1 is LNHDA, CDR2 SQIVND, per germline (reference sequence). V was clipped by 9 bases and J by 4 bases, with 13 bases between them. The CDR3 totals 12 residues. The CDR3 spells CASPGSEYEQYF. The CDR3 nucleotides are TGTGCCAGCCCCGGGAGTGAGTACGAGCAGTACTTC.

This chain connects TRBV4-3 to TRBJ2-7; no firm D call. Trimming cost V 4 bases and J 1 base, with 8 bases left between them. Germline V gene lookup returns CDR1 LGHNA and CDR2 YSLEER. This CDR3 has 13 amino acids. CDR3 region: CASSLQLSYEQYF. CDR3 bases: TGCGCCAGCAGCCTACAGTTATCCTACGAGCAGTACTTC.